Listed below are T cell receptor beta chains from one sample, sequenced in a study of graft-versus-host responses after intestinal transplantation. Profiling relied on immunoSEQ multiplex PCR, and the TCRdb table lists in-frame clones only, not all of them. The sample shows around 29,000 clones, 85% to 95% of them seen only once. Sequences were derived from PBMCs, sampled 66 days after intestinal transplant. Every receptor here comes from a human patient who received an intestinal transplant, so some T cells may come from the graft donor. Both conserved end residues are part of each CDR3. The order of the fields is D gene, J gene, CDR3 length, clone size, V gene, CDR3 protein, CDR3 DNA. The D gene is left open where the match is weak. The listing skips clone size in some rows; elsewhere it reads once, few, many or a size class.

TRBD1,TRBJ1-5,16,-,TRBV7-9,CASSKKGQGAWQPQHF,TGTGCCAGCAGTAAAAAGGGACAGGGGGCCTGGCAGCCCCAGCATTTT
TRBD1,TRBJ1-2,16,-,TRBV4-1,CASSQPTGVGNYGYTF,TGCGCCAGCAGCCAACCGACAGGGGTCGGAAACTATGGCTACACCTTC
-,TRBJ1-2,16,-,TRBV29-1,CSVEATRVGGTRGYTF,TGCAGCGTTGAAGCCACTCGAGTAGGGGGGACGAGAGGCTACACCTTC
-,TRBJ2-5,16,-,TRBV2,CASRDSGVGFWETQYF,TGTGCCAGCAGGGATAGCGGAGTTGGGTTCTGGGAGACCCAGTACTTC
-,TRBJ2-1,14,-,TRBV5-6,CASSSAGFYNEQFF,TGTGCCAGCAGCTCCGCGGGGTTCTACAATGAGCAGTTCTTC
TRBD1,TRBJ1-2,14,-,TRBV28,CASSLWTGNYGYTF,TGTGCCAGCAGTTTATGGACAGGGAACTATGGCTACACCTTC
TRBD2,TRBJ2-1,19,-,TRBV4-1,CASSQVFSVSGRSYNEQFF,TGCGCCAGCAGCCAAGTCTTTTCCGTGAGCGGGAGGTCGTACAATGAGCAGTTCTTC
-,TRBJ1-2,13,-,TRBV11-3,CASSPRSGYGYTF,TGTGCCAGCAGCCCGAGGAGCGGCTATGGCTACACCTTC
TRBD1,TRBJ2-7,15,once,TRBV4-1,CASSNPKDRGHEQYF,TGCGCCAGCAGCAACCCCAAAGACAGGGGGCACGAGCAGTACTTC
TRBD1,TRBJ1-4,13,-,TRBV29-1,CSVCSGGNEKLFF,TGCAGCGTTTGCTCAGGGGGAAATGAAAAACTGTTTTTT
-,TRBJ2-7,14,-,TRBV9,CASSVGGVSYEQYF,TGTGCCAGCAGCGTAGGGGGGGTATCCTACGAGCAGTACTTC
TRBD2,TRBJ2-7,14,-,TRBV7-6,CASSLESGKNEQYF,TGTGCCAGCAGCTTAGAAAGCGGGAAAAACGAGCAGTACTTC
-,TRBJ2-7,14,-,TRBV13,CASSLARAAYEQYF,TGTGCCAGCAGCTTAGCTAGGGCAGCCTACGAGCAGTACTTC
-,TRBJ1-2,15,-,TRBV30,CAWTLVGGANYGYTF,TGTGCCTGGACTCTGGTGGGGGGGGCTAACTATGGCTACACCTTC
-,TRBJ2-7,13,-,TRBV18,CASSLDRSYEQYF,TGTGCCAGCTCACTCGACAGATCCTACGAGCAGTACTTC
TRBD1,TRBJ2-7,14,-,TRBV7-9,CASSWDRSPYEQYF,TGTGCCAGCAGCTGGGACAGATCTCCCTACGAGCAGTACTTC
-,TRBJ2-3,15,-,TRBV4-3,CASSQDQPSPDTQYF,TGCGCCAGCAGCCAAGACCAGCCGTCCCCAGATACGCAGTATTTT
TRBD1,TRBJ2-5,15,-,TRBV6-5,CASSPGTGPQETQYF,TGTGCCAGCAGCCCCGGGACAGGTCCACAAGAGACCCAGTACTTC
TRBD2,TRBJ2-2,18,-,TRBV18,CASSPFFGGAGDTGELFF,TGTGCCAGCTCCCCCTTTTTCGGGGGGGCCGGCGACACCGGGGAGCTGTTTTTT
TRBD2,TRBJ2-3,14,once,TRBV13,CASSSSGGGDTQYF,TGTGCCAGCAGCTCCTCGGGCGGGGGAGATACGCAGTATTTT
TRBD2,TRBJ2-1,15,-,TRBV19,CASSIGLAAYNEQFF,TGTGCCAGTAGTATAGGACTAGCGGCCTACAATGAGCAGTTCTTC
TRBD1,TRBJ2-5,17,-,TRBV19,CASSIPPDRGSVETQYF,TGTGCCAGTAGTATCCCCCCGGACAGGGGGTCTGTGGAGACCCAGTACTTC
TRBD1,TRBJ2-1,15,-,TRBV19,CASTLGQGINNEQFF,TGTGCCAGTACCCTAGGACAGGGAATAAACAATGAGCAGTTCTTC
TRBD1,TRBJ1-1,14,once,TRBV4-1,CASRPGQMNTEAFF,TGCGCCAGCAGACCGGGACAGATGAACACTGAAGCTTTCTTT
TRBD1,TRBJ2-7,14,-,TRBV5-1,CASSLGQGAHEQYF,TGCGCCAGCAGCTTGGGACAGGGGGCCCACGAGCAGTACTTC
TRBD1,TRBJ1-1,16,-,TRBV19,CASSIRQTGGNTEAFF,TGTGCCAGTAGTATTCGCCAGACAGGGGGAAACACTGAAGCTTTCTTT
TRBD2,TRBJ2-2,16,-,TRBV9,CASSVTSGVTAGELFF,TGTGCCAGCAGCGTAACTAGCGGGGTAACGGCCGGGGAGCTGTTTTTT
TRBD1,TRBJ2-7,14,-,TRBV5-6,CASSEDRASYEQYF,TGTGCCAGCAGCGAAGACAGGGCGTCCTACGAGCAGTACTTC
-,TRBJ1-5,17,once,TRBV2,CASSELGMGFNNQPQHF,TGTGCCAGCAGTGAACTTGGGATGGGGTTTAACAATCAGCCCCAGCATTTT
TRBD2,TRBJ2-1,10,-,TRBV6-4,CGGGLYEQFF,TGCGGGGGGGGGCTCTATGAGCAGTTCTTC
TRBD1,TRBJ2-7,16,-,TRBV15,CATSRPDRGFPYEQYF,TGTGCCACCAGCAGGCCCGACAGGGGCTTTCCCTACGAGCAGTACTTC
-,TRBJ2-7,13,few,TRBV4-1,CASSQLSRYEQYF,TGCGCCAGCAGTCAGCTAAGTCGCTACGAGCAGTACTTC
-,TRBJ2-5,16,-,TRBV19,CASSTLTAVGQETQYF,TGTGCCAGTAGTACCCTGACAGCGGTGGGTCAAGAGACCCAGTACTTC
-,TRBJ2-7,12,once,TRBV30,CAWSTLRHEQYF,TGTGCCTGGAGTACACTAAGGCACGAGCAGTACTTC
TRBD1,TRBJ1-1,16,-,TRBV7-2,CASSLGPGGMNTEAFF,TGTGCCAGCAGCCTAGGACCAGGGGGGATGAACACTGAAGCTTTCTTT
-,TRBJ1-1,13,-,TRBV30,CAWSQGVNTEAFF,TGTGCCTGGAGTCAGGGAGTGAACACTGAAGCTTTCTTT
-,TRBJ1-4,14,-,TRBV7-2,CASSLAATNEKLFF,TGTGCCAGCAGCTTAGCCGCAACTAATGAAAAACTGTTTTTT
-,TRBJ2-5,15,once,TRBV28,CASSFLPAQKETQYF,TGTGCCAGCAGTTTCCTACCCGCGCAGAAAGAGACCCAGTACTTC
-,TRBJ2-1,13,-,TRBV19,CASSIRPHNEQFF,TGTGCCAGTAGTATCCGACCACACAATGAGCAGTTCTTC
TRBD1,TRBJ1-6,16,-,TRBV7-9,CASSQRDTGEYSPLHF,TGTGCCAGCAGCCAAAGAGATACAGGGGAGTATTCACCCCTCCACTTT
-,TRBJ2-7,13,-,TRBV19,CASSIDGRVEQYF,TGTGCCAGTAGTATCGATGGACGGGTCGAGCAGTACTTC
-,TRBJ1-5,13,few,TRBV4-1,CASSQDSDQPQHF,TGCGCCAGCAGCCAAGACAGTGATCAGCCCCAGCATTTT
-,TRBJ2-3,13,once,TRBV2,CASSEVWGDTQYF,TGTGCCAGCAGTGAAGTTTGGGGGGATACGCAGTATTTT
-,TRBJ2-1,13,-,TRBV14,CASSQQAYNEQFF,TGTGCCAGCAGCCAGCAGGCTTACAATGAGCAGTTCTTC
-,TRBJ1-2,13,-,TRBV7-2,CASSFTGNYGYTF,TGTGCCAGCAGCTTCACAGGGAACTATGGCTACACCTTC
TRBD2,TRBJ2-4,13,-,TRBV7-3,CASSLIAGNIQYF,TGTGCCAGCAGCTTAATAGCGGGGAACATTCAGTACTTC
TRBD2,TRBJ2-7,14,-,TRBV13,CASSFIRGSGEQYF,TGTGCCAGCAGCTTCATCCGCGGGAGTGGCGAGCAGTACTTC
TRBD1,TRBJ2-7,15,once,TRBV4-2,CASSQERTGHYEQYF,TGTGCCAGCAGCCAAGAGAGGACAGGGCACTACGAGCAGTACTTC